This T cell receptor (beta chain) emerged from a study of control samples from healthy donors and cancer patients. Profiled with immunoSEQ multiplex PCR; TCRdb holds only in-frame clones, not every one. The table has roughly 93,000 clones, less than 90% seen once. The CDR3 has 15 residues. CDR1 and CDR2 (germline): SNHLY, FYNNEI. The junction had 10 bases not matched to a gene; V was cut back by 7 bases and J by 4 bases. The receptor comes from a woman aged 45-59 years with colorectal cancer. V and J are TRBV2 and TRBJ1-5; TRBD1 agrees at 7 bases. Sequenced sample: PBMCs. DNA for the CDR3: TGTGCCAGCAATGGGCAACAGGGGAGGAATCAGCCCCAGCATTTT. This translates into CASNGQQGRNQPQHF.